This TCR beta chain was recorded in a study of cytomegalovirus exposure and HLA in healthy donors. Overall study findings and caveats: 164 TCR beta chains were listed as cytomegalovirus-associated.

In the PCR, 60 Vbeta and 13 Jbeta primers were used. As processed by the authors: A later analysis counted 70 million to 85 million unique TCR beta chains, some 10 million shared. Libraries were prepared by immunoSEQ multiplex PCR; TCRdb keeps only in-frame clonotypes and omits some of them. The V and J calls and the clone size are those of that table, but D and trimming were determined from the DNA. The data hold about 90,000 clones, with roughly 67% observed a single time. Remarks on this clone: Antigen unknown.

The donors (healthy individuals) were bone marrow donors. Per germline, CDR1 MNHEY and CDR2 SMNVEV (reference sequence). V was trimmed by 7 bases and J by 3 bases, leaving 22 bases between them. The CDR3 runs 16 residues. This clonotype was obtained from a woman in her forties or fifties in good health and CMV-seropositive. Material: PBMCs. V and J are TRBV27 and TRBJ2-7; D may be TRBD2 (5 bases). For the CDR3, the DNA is TGTGCCAGCACCTGGGGAGCCCCTATTAAAATCTACGAGCAGTACTTC. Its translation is CASTWGAPIKIYEQYF.